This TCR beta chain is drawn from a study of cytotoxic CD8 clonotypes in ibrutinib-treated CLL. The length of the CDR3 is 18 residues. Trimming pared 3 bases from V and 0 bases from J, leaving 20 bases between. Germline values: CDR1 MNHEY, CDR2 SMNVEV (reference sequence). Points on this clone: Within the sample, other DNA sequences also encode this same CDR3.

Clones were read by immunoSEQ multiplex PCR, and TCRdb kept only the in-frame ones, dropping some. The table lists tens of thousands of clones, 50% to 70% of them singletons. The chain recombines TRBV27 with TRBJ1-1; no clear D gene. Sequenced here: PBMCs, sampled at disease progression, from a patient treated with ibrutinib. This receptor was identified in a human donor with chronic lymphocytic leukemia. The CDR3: CASSFLTLRPGMNTEAFF. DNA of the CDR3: TGTGCCAGCAGTTTCCTCACCCTCAGGCCGGGGATGAACACTGAAGCTTTCTTT.